The 7 T cell receptor beta chains below were found in one sample sequenced in a study of cytotoxic CD8 clonotypes in ibrutinib-treated CLL. Produced via immunoSEQ multiplex PCR; TCRdb's table is partial and in-frame only. The table lists roughly 250,000 clones, 70% of them singletons. The sequences come from PBMCs, collected after 24 months of ibrutinib treatment. Every receptor here comes from a human donor with chronic lymphocytic leukemia.

This clone turned up a few times. The J gene is TRBJ2-7, the V gene TRBV28; the D gene is possibly TRBD1 (5 bases). This CDR3 is built from 12 residues. Germline values: CDR1 MDHEN, CDR2 SYDVKM. V dropped 8 bases and J dropped 2 bases, with 10 bases sitting between them. CDR3 in amino acids: CASDSATYEQYF. The DNA of the CDR3 is TGTGCCAGCGACAGTGCTACCTACGAGCAGTACTTC.

The chain employs TRBV28 and TRBJ1-2; no definite D call. Trimming took off 5 bases at V and 7 bases at J, with 11 bases between the two ends. The CDR3 extends over 12 amino acids. Per the germline V gene, CDR1 is MDHEN and CDR2 is SYDVKM. CDR3 bases: TGTGCCAGCAGTCCCCCCCCACTTGGCTACACCTTC. This codes for CASSPPPLGYTF.

This chain links TRBV28 with TRBJ2-7, with D possibly TRBD2 on 5 matching bases. The germline CDR1 and CDR2 sequences are MDHEN and SYDVKM. The CDR3 sequence is 10 residues long. V dropped 6 bases and J dropped 6 bases, with 6 bases sitting between them. As DNA, the CDR3 is TGTGCCAGCAGACTAGGCGAGCAGTACTTC. This encodes CASRLGEQYF.

The chain is built from TRBV2 and TRBJ1-5; possible D gene TRBD1, 6 bases. Germline CDR1 and CDR2: SNHLY and FYNNEI. The germline V and J ends were trimmed by 8 bases and 5 bases, with 16 bases remaining between them. This CDR3 spans 14 amino acids. CDR3 nucleotide sequence: TGTGCCAGCTGCTGGGGGGCCGGGGATCAGCCCCAGCATTTT. Protein product: CASCWGAGDQPQHF.

The chain combines TRBV7-3 with TRBJ2-1, with 10 positions matching TRBD1. After removal of 4 bases from V and 8 bases from J, the junction contained 8 bases not matched to a gene. This CDR3 has 15 residues. In germline, CDR1 is SGHTA, CDR2 FQGTGA. DNA for the CDR3: TGTGCCAGCAGCTCAGGGGGACAGGGGCGGCATGAGCAGTTCTTC. Amino acid sequence: CASSSGGQGRHEQFF.

The chain is built from TRBV28 and TRBJ1-1; D is unclear. CDR1 is MDHEN and CDR2 is SYDVKM in the germline V gene. This CDR3 has 14 amino acids. V lost 5 bases, J lost 4 bases, and 14 bases lay in between. The CDR3 here is CASSPRRFGTEAFF. The CDR3 DNA follows: TGTGCCAGCAGTCCCAGGCGTTTTGGCACTGAAGCTTTCTTT.

V usage is TRBV7-2 and J usage is TRBJ2-7, with D hard to call. CDR3 length: 13 residues. The germline V gene encodes CDR1 SGHTA and CDR2 FQGNSA. The V end lost 1 base, the J end lost 4 bases, and 8 bases lay between the germline ends. The CDR3 DNA sequence: TGTGCCAGCAGCTTAGTAGGAGAATACGAGCAGTACTTC. It is translated as CASSLVGEYEQYF.